Listed below are T cell receptor beta chains from one sample, sequenced in a study of technical replicates of blood from a few donors. Sequenced by immunoSEQ multiplex PCR; TCRdb stores in-frame clones only, minus some. The sample yields some 12,000 clones, approximately 79% seen once. Source material: PBMCs. These receptors were taken from a human donor in good health. CDR3s include the opening cysteine and the closing phenylalanine or tryptophan. The D gene is left open where the match is weak. Where a row states a size, it is once, few, many or the class of an expanded clone; other rows omit it.

j_call,v_call,clone_size,d_call,cdr3_nt,cdr3_aa
TRBJ1-2,TRBV4-2,-,TRBD1,TGTGCCAGCAGCCAAGATCGGCCCGACAGGGGACAAAACTATGGCTACACCTTC,CASSQDRPDRGQNYGYTF
TRBJ2-2,TRBV5-1,-,TRBD1,TGCGCCAGCTACAGACAGGGGGCCCCAACCGGGGAGCTGTTTTTT,CASYRQGAPTGELFF
TRBJ2-3,TRBV5-6,-,TRBD1,TGTGCCAGCAGCCTCCGAGGAGGACAGGGGACAGATACGCAGTATTTT,CASSLRGGQGTDTQYF
TRBJ1-5,TRBV7-9,-,-,TGTGCCAGCAGCTGGGCAGGGAATCAGCCCCAGCATTTT,CASSWAGNQPQHF
TRBJ1-4,TRBV27,-,TRBD1,TGTGCCAGCAGTTTTAAGTGGACAGGGGATGAAAAACTGTTTTTT,CASSFKWTGDEKLFF
TRBJ2-1,TRBV7-9,-,-,TGTGCCAGCAGCGCCGAGGGGACTTACAATGAGCAGTTCTTC,CASSAEGTYNEQFF
TRBJ2-1,TRBV6-7,-,TRBD2,TGTGCCAGCAGTTACTCAGGGGGCGGTAGCGGGAGGGCCTCCTACAATGAGCAGTTCTTC,CASSYSGGGSGRASYNEQFF
TRBJ2-2,TRBV15,-,-,TGTGCCACCAGCAGACAGGGCCTCGGCGGGGAGCTGTTTTTT,CATSRQGLGGELFF
TRBJ2-1,TRBV27,-,TRBD2,TGTGCCAGTGTAGCGGGAGGGGAGCAGTTCTTC,CASVAGGEQFF
TRBJ2-5,TRBV5-1,-,TRBD2,TGCGCCAGCAGCTCCCTTTGGCGGGGGGAGACCCAGTACTTC,CASSSLWRGETQYF
TRBJ2-7,TRBV9,-,-,TGTGCCAGCAGCGTAGGTGTAGGGACATACGAGCAGTACTTC,CASSVGVGTYEQYF
TRBJ2-3,TRBV19,-,-,TGTGCCAGTAGTATTGGGGGCGATACAGATACGCAGTATTTT,CASSIGGDTDTQYF
TRBJ2-1,TRBV6-1,few,TRBD2,TGTGCCAGCAGTGAAGAACTAGCGGGAGCACATGAGCAGTTCTTC,CASSEELAGAHEQFF
TRBJ1-2,TRBV5-1,few,-,TGCGCCAGCAGCCCCGGGGAGAAAGGTTCGGGCTACACCTTC,CASSPGEKGSGYTF
TRBJ1-1,TRBV5-6,-,TRBD1,TGTGCCAGCAGCCCACCCCAACACAGGGGCCTGAACACTGAAGCTTTCTTT,CASSPPQHRGLNTEAFF
TRBJ2-7,TRBV6-5,-,TRBD2,TGTGCCAGCAGACCCTGGAGCGGGGGAATGTACGAGCAGTACTTC,CASRPWSGGMYEQYF
TRBJ2-1,TRBV27,-,TRBD1,TGTGCCAGCAGTCTAAAGGGACAGAGGGGCGAGCAGTTCTTC,CASSLKGQRGEQFF
TRBJ2-2,TRBV10-1,once,TRBD1,TGCGCCAGCAGGGCCGGGACAGACACCGGGGAGCTGTTTTTT,CASRAGTDTGELFF
TRBJ2-1,TRBV27,-,TRBD1,TGTGCCAGCAGTCCCGGGACAGGGGTCGGGCAAAATGAGCAGTTCTTC,CASSPGTGVGQNEQFF
TRBJ1-2,TRBV5-1,-,TRBD1,TGCGCCAGCAGCTTGGAGGGACAGGGGGCGGATGGCTACACCTTC,CASSLEGQGADGYTF
TRBJ1-1,TRBV7-4,once,TRBD1,TGTGCCAGCAGCTGGGGGGCAGGGGGCAGGAACACTGAAGCTTTCTTT,CASSWGAGGRNTEAFF
TRBJ1-2,TRBV5-1,few,TRBD1,TGCGCCAGCAGCTTGGTAAGGGACAGGGGAAGCTATGGCTACACCTTC,CASSLVRDRGSYGYTF
TRBJ2-1,TRBV5-6,-,TRBD2,TGTGCCAGCAGCTTAGGACTAGCGGGCAGCTCCTACAATGAGCAGTTCTTC,CASSLGLAGSSYNEQFF
TRBJ2-7,TRBV7-9,-,-,TGTGCCAGCAGCCCAGGTAGCGACGAGCAGTACTTC,CASSPGSDEQYF
TRBJ2-1,TRBV27,-,TRBD1,TGTGCCAGCAGTTTCAGGACAGGGCGTTACAATGAGCAGTTCTTC,CASSFRTGRYNEQFF
TRBJ2-1,TRBV29-1,-,-,TGCAGGTCCGAGGGAATCTCCTACAATGAGCAGTTCTTC,CRSEGISYNEQFF
TRBJ1-1,TRBV7-9,-,TRBD1,TGTGCCAGCAGTTCGACTCAGGGGACAGGGGGGGACACTGAAGCTTTCTTT,CASSSTQGTGGDTEAFF
TRBJ1-3,TRBV7-6,few,-,TGTGCCAGCAGCATGACAGTCGGAAACACCATATATTTT,CASSMTVGNTIYF
TRBJ2-2,TRBV2,-,TRBD2,TGTGCCAGCAACCGGGGACTAGCGGGAGCCGGGGAGCTGTTTTTT,CASNRGLAGAGELFF
TRBJ1-1,TRBV28,-,-,TGTGCCAGCAGTTTTGGGGGCGCCGGGGCTTTCTTT,CASSFGGAGAFF
TRBJ2-7,TRBV5-1,few,-,TGCGCCAGCAGCTTGGACGGGAGTGGATACGAGCAGTACTTC,CASSLDGSGYEQYF
TRBJ2-5,TRBV5-4,-,-,TGTGCCAGCAGCCTACGGACAGTCCAAGAGACCCAGTACTTC,CASSLRTVQETQYF
TRBJ2-7,TRBV6-6,few,TRBD2,TGTGCCAGCAGGAGACTAGCGGGAGGATACGAGCAGTACTTC,CASRRLAGGYEQYF
TRBJ2-3,TRBV4-2,-,TRBD2,TGTGCCAGCAGCCAAGATCTAGCGGGAGGCACAGATACGCAGTATTTT,CASSQDLAGGTDTQYF
TRBJ2-7,TRBV5-1,once,-,TGCGCCAGCAGCTTGGGAGGGACGGACAGCTCCTACGAGCAGTACTTC,CASSLGGTDSSYEQYF
TRBJ2-1,TRBV10-3,-,-,TGTGCCATCAGTGTGGAGGGGGCCTTGGATGAGCAGTTCTTC,CAISVEGALDEQFF
TRBJ2-1,TRBV6-1,-,TRBD2,TGTGCCAGCAGTGAGATGGCGGGAGGGCCCCCTACCTACAATGAGCAGTTCTTC,CASSEMAGGPPTYNEQFF
TRBJ1-1,TRBV7-9,-,-,TGTGCCAGCAGCTTAAGTACAGGTTTATCCGAAAATGAAGCTTTCTTT,CASSLSTGLSENEAFF
TRBJ2-1,TRBV7-9,-,TRBD2,TGTGCCAGCAGCCCACGGACTAGCGGGGCCGCCTACAATGAGCAGTTCTTC,CASSPRTSGAAYNEQFF
TRBJ2-7,TRBV30,-,-,TGTGCCTGGAGTGGTCTGTACGAGCAGTACTTC,CAWSGLYEQYF
TRBJ1-2,TRBV29-1,-,TRBD1,TGCAGCGCTGGCGGTCAGGGGGCGGGCTACACCTTC,CSAGGQGAGYTF
TRBJ2-3,TRBV19,-,-,TGTGCCAGTAGTATGGGCGACACAGATACGCAGTATTTT,CASSMGDTDTQYF
TRBJ1-2,TRBV5-6,-,-,TGTGCCAGCAGCTTCACGGACGACAGGTTCCTGGACTATGGCTACACCTTC,CASSFTDDRFLDYGYTF
TRBJ2-1,TRBV6-5,-,-,TGTGCCAGCAGTTACTCGGCAGGGATAGGATACAATGAGCAGTTCTTC,CASSYSAGIGYNEQFF
TRBJ1-1,TRBV10-3,few,-,TGTGCCATCAGTGATAGACAGGCCAACACTGAAGCTTTCTTT,CAISDRQANTEAFF